This TCR beta chain came from a study of T cell changes during pregnancy in multiple sclerosis. This CDR3 has 13 amino acids. Germline V lookup: CDR1 ENHRY, CDR2 SYGVKD. V shed 6 bases and J shed 6 bases, with 9 bases lying between them. Data came from immunoSEQ multiplex PCR; TCRdb stores just in-frame clones and leaves some out. The repertoire holds 20,000 to 25,000 clones, with 85% to 95% as singletons. The clonotype originates from a female donor with multiple sclerosis, enrolled in a pregnancy study. The chain combines TRBV10-3 with TRBJ1-6, with D hard to call. Source: CD8+ T cells from peripheral blood mononuclear cells, taken in the third trimester of pregnancy. The CDR3 bases are TGTGCCATCAGGGTGAAACTTAATTCACCCCTCCACTTT. This codes for CAIRVKLNSPLHF.